This TCR beta chain was found in a study of brain metastases from non-small cell lung cancer. Study-level results: TCR repertoires overlapped largely between brain metastases and matched primaries. In 60% to 70% of brain metastases, T-cell clones were expanded compared with matched primary tumors.

The sample holds one count of this clone. Its antigen is unknown. CDR1 MNHEY and CDR2 SMNVEV come from the germline V gene (reference sequence). V was clipped by 5 bases and J by 4 bases, with 15 bases between them. This CDR3 is built from 15 residues. The data were produced by immunoSEQ multiplex PCR, yet TCRdb's version contains in-frame clones alone and is incomplete. The table has about 4,500 clones, 65% to 90% seen once. This TCR came from a donor at least 40 years old with non-small cell lung cancer. J is TRBJ2-1 and V is TRBV27; possible D gene TRBD2, 6 bases. The sequenced material came from primary lung tumor tissue. The DNA for the CDR3 is TGTGCCAGCAGTCTTAACGGGAGAAGTTACAATGAGCAGTTCTTC. This gives the protein CASSLNGRSYNEQFF.